One sample yielded the 9 T cell receptor beta chains listed below, sequenced in a study of cytomegalovirus exposure and HLA in healthy donors. The PCR ran on 60 Vbeta and 13 Jbeta primers. Sequencing was performed with immunoSEQ multiplex PCR; in TCRdb, only in-frame clones are kept and a portion is missing. The sample comprises 150,000 to 200,000 clones, about 80% of which are singletons, and around 2.2% rests with the top ten. The sequencing sample was made of PBMCs. All receptors derive from a woman aged 18-29 years in good health and CMV-seropositive.

The chain has TRBV11-2 and TRBJ2-1; 8 bases agree with TRBD2. V lost 6 bases and J lost 5; bases outside the gene matches: 9. This CDR3 comprises 15 residues. Germline assignment: CDR1 SGHAT and CDR2 FQNNGV. DNA for the CDR3: TGTGCCAGCAGTTTAAGGACTAGCATGCACAATGAGCAGTTCTTC. Translation: CASSLRTSMHNEQFF.

The J gene is TRBJ2-7, the V gene TRBV7-9, with a weak D call TRBD1 (5 bases). The ends were cut back, 1 base at V and 6 bases at J, with 10 bases in the middle. The CDR3 spans 13 residues. CDR1 is SEHNR and CDR2 is FQNEAQ in the germline V gene (reference sequence). CDR3 amino acids: CASSLGTIREQYF. CDR3 bases: TGTGCCAGCAGCTTAGGGACAATCCGCGAGCAGTACTTC.

The chain has TRBV9 and TRBJ2-5, with TRBD1 as a possible D gene (5 bases). This CDR3 region has 13 residues. V was trimmed by 4 bases and J by 5 bases, leaving 12 bases between them. The germline V gene encodes CDR1 SGDLS and CDR2 YYNGEE. CDR3 DNA: TGTGCCAGCAGCCAGGGTAACGTGGAGACCCAGTACTTC. Its translation: CASSQGNVETQYF.

Here the CDR3 DNA reads TGTGCCAGCAACACAGGGGATAATTCACCCCTCCACTTT. Translated, it gives CASNTGDNSPLHF. The chain uses TRBV9 and TRBJ1-6; TRBD1 aligns across 7 bases. Trimming removed 6 bases from V and 5 bases from J; junction bases left unmatched: 2. CDR1 and CDR2 from the germline V gene are SGDLS and YYNGEE. The CDR3 runs to 13 residues.

The chain combines TRBV28 with TRBJ1-4; weak D call: TRBD1 (6 bases). Trimming cost V 8 bases and J 4 bases, with 20 bases left between them. The CDR3 has 16 amino acids. Germline loops: CDR1 MDHEN, CDR2 SYDVKM. CDR3 in DNA: TGTGCCAGCGGTCAAGAAGGGGGATCAGTTAATGAAAAACTGTTTTTT. This translates into CASGQEGGSVNEKLFF.

This clone was seen a single time. The chain recombines TRBV6-1 with TRBJ1-4; possible D gene TRBD1, 6 bases. This CDR3 is 17 amino acids long. The V end lost 1 base, the J end lost 8 bases, and 20 bases lay between the germline ends. Germline V lookup: CDR1 MNHNS, CDR2 SASEGT. The CDR3 sequence is CASSEGLRWGGTEKLFF. CDR3 nucleotides: TGTGCCAGCAGTGAAGGTTTGAGATGGGGGGGCACCGAAAAACTGTTTTTT.

The table lists this clone with a count of one. The rearrangement links TRBV10-2 to TRBJ2-3; D possibly corresponds to TRBD2 (7 bases). The germline gives CDR1 WSHSY, CDR2 SAAADI. The V gene lost 2 bases and the J gene lost 2 bases, with 14 bases spanning the gap. The CDR3 consists of 16 residues. CDR3 DNA sequence: TGCGCCAGCAGTGAGGGGTGGGGGGGGCCCACAGATACGCAGTATTTT. It encodes CASSEGWGGPTDTQYF.

The rearrangement joins TRBV5-1 to TRBJ2-5; 10 bases line up with TRBD2. This CDR3 comprises 14 residues. V lost 4 bases, J lost 4 bases, and 4 bases stayed unmatched. In germline, CDR1 is SGHRS, CDR2 YFSETQ. In DNA form, the CDR3 reads TGCGCCAGCAGCCCGACTAGCGGGTTAGAGACCCAGTACTTC. Its translation is CASSPTSGLETQYF.

This chain links TRBV6-5 with TRBJ2-1; TRBD2 matches at 10 bases. V dropped 9 bases and J dropped 10; count of bases not matched to a gene: 9. This CDR3 region has 13 residues. Germline V gene data show CDR1 as MNHEY and CDR2 as SVGAGI. CDR3 residues: CASSSGGASEQFF. The CDR3 DNA is TGTGCCAGTTCGAGCGGGGGGGCCAGCGAGCAGTTCTTC.